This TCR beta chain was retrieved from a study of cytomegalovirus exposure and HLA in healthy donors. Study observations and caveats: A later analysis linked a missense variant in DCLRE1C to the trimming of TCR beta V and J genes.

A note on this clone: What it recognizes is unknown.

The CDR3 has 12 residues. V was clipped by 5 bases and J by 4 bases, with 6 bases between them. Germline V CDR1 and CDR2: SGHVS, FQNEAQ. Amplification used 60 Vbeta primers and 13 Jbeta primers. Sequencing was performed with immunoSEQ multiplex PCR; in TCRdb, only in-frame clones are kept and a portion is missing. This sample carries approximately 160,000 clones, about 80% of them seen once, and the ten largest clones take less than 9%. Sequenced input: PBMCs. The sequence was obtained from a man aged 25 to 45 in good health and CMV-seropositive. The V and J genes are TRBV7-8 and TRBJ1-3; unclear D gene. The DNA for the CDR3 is TGTGCCAGCAGCCTGTCCGGAAACACCATATATTTT. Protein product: CASSLSGNTIYF.